Sequencing of this T cell receptor beta chain was carried out in a study of blood T cell repertoires in COVID-19. Study-level information: Samples taken during acute and convalescent COVID-19 were collected in the United States, Italy and Spain. PBMCs, B-cell-depleted T cells, or T cells provided the cDNA or gDNA that made up the material.

Germline CDR1 LGHNT, CDR2 FRNRAP. Trimming cost V 3 bases and J 5 bases, with 4 bases left between them. The CDR3 is made up of 11 amino acids. Authors' processing steps: Nucleated cell number was recorded as an estimate derived from reference gene primer amplification. Clones were read by immunoSEQ multiplex PCR, and TCRdb kept only the in-frame ones, dropping some. The DNA was the basis for D and trimming; V, J and clone size are from that table. The sample has just under 90,000 clones, about 88% seen once. This chain uses TRBV12-5 with TRBJ1-1, with D uncertain. The receptor was derived from a woman older than 75 with acute or convalescent COVID-19. Sequenced sample: peripheral blood. The CDR3 DNA follows: TGTGCTAGTGGTTTCCGGACTGAAGCTTTCTTT. This codes for CASGFRTEAFF.